This note documents a single T cell receptor beta chain sequence. The same CDR3 arises from other DNA sequences in this sample as well. This specimen comes from a study of OX40 agonist ivuxolimab in advanced cancers. Study summary: Dose-escalation patients were diagnosed with hepatocellular carcinoma, melanoma, renal cell cancer or head and neck cancer.

TCRdb's table, derived via immunoSEQ multiplex PCR, lists solely in-frame clones and lacks some. The data hold about 39,000 clones, with more than 85% observed a single time. The receptor comes from an adult with an advanced solid tumor such as melanoma, head and neck, liver or kidney cancer. The specimen was CD4+ or CD8+ T cells sorted from blood, collected in a trial of the OX40 agonist ivuxolimab.

The CDR3 region has the DNA TGTGCCAGCAGTTTCGGCACCGGGGAGCTGTTTTTT. Translating gives CASSFGTGELFF. V gene TRBV27 combines with J gene TRBJ2-2; D unclear. This CDR3 comprises 12 residues. Germline CDR1 MNHEY, CDR2 SMNVEV (reference sequence). Trimming stripped 3 bases from V and 4 bases from J, with 3 bases between.